One TCR beta chain is described in this entry. These data come from a study of shared T cell receptors in the human thymus. Sequenced by immunoSEQ multiplex PCR; TCRdb stores in-frame clones only, minus some. The sample lists hundreds of thousands of clones; approximately 95% were seen once. Specimen: thymocytes. The origin of this receptor is a human donor.

Here the CDR3 reads CASRVEAGKLSYTF. Here the CDR3 DNA reads TGTGCCAGCAGGGTAGAAGCAGGGAAGTTGAGCTACACCTTC. The chain links TRBV6-6 to TRBJ1-2; a weak D match, TRBD1 (5 bases). Deletions cut 6 bases from V and 9 bases from J, with 20 bases between. Germline V CDR1 and CDR2: MNHNY, SVGAGI (reference sequence). This CDR3 is 14 amino acids long.